This is a list of T cell receptor beta chains from one sample in a study of shared clonotypes between healthy human individuals. TCRdb's table, derived via immunoSEQ multiplex PCR, lists solely in-frame clones and lacks some. The data show 2 million or so clones, with 85% to 95% seen just once and about 0.13% held by the top ten. Sample: naive CD4+ T cells sorted from blood. The receptors come from a man aged 18 to 30 in good health. Each CDR3 is given with its conserved first and last residue. A D gene is named only where the DNA matches it firmly. Clone size is not always given. Where it is, it says once, few, many or a class for expanded clones.

CDR3 DNA	CDR3 protein	V gene	J gene	D gene	clone size
TGTGCCAGCAACATATTAAGCAATCAGCCCCAGCATTTT	CASNILSNQPQHF	TRBV2	TRBJ1-5	.	.
TGCGCCAGTGCCGGGACAGGGGGCGCCGGGAACACAGATACGCAGTATTTT	CASAGTGGAGNTDTQYF	TRBV5-1	TRBJ2-3	TRBD1	.
TGTGCCAGCAGGACTACAGGGGTCGGCTCCTACGAGCAGTACTTC	CASRTTGVGSYEQYF	TRBV28	TRBJ2-7	TRBD1	.
TGTGCCAGCAGCGGGAATCGGGACAGCTCCTACGAGCAGTACTTC	CASSGNRDSSYEQYF	TRBV9	TRBJ2-7	TRBD1	.
TGTGCCAGCAGTTCGGACAGGAACACTGAAGCTTTCTTT	CASSSDRNTEAFF	TRBV2	TRBJ1-1	.	few
TGTGCCAGCAGCCCTTTCGACAGAAATAACTATGGCTACACCTTC	CASSPFDRNNYGYTF	TRBV5-5	TRBJ1-2	.	.
TGTGCCATCAGCATGGACGGTAGCAATCAGCCCCAGCATTTT	CAISMDGSNQPQHF	TRBV10-3	TRBJ1-5	.	.
TGTGCCAGCAGCCTCGGGACGGATCAGCCCCAGCATTTT	CASSLGTDQPQHF	TRBV7-2	TRBJ1-5	.	.
TGTGCCACCCGTCACGGGGCCACAGGGGCCTATGAGCAGTTCTTC	CATRHGATGAYEQFF	TRBV15	TRBJ2-1	TRBD1	.
TGTGCCAGCAGTGACAACCAACAGGGGCCAAGGCTTGATCAGCCCCAGCATTTT	CASSDNQQGPRLDQPQHF	TRBV6-1	TRBJ1-5	TRBD1	.
TGTGCCAGCAGCTCGGAGGGCTCTGGGGCCAACGTCCTGACTTTC	CASSSEGSGANVLTF	TRBV5-4	TRBJ2-6	.	.
TGTGCCAGCAGGACCAACACAGATACGCAGTATTTT	CASRTNTDTQYF	TRBV2	TRBJ2-3	.	.
TGCAGTGCCCGTTACCCCGAGCAGTACTTC	CSARYPEQYF	TRBV20-1	TRBJ2-7	.	once
TGCGCCAGCAGCCAAGATCCACTAGCAGGGTATGGCGAGCAGTACTTC	CASSQDPLAGYGEQYF	TRBV4-3	TRBJ2-7	.	.
TGCAGCGGGGGGTCCAGCCCCTACGAGCAGTACTTC	CSGGSSPYEQYF	TRBV29-1	TRBJ2-7	.	.
TGTGCCAGCACCCTAGGTGGGGGGAGGGAAGAGACCCAGTACTTC	CASTLGGGREETQYF	TRBV7-2	TRBJ2-5	TRBD2	.
TGTGCTAGCAGCCCGGGGACTGACCCGGGGGAGCTGTTTTTT	CASSPGTDPGELFF	TRBV7-7	TRBJ2-2	.	.
TGTGCCAGCAGTGATAACGGGGGAAGGAATCAGCCCCAGCATTTT	CASSDNGGRNQPQHF	TRBV2	TRBJ1-5	.	.
TGCGCCAGCAGCTTGGCCAAAACTAGCGGTACCTACGAGCAGTACTTC	CASSLAKTSGTYEQYF	TRBV5-1	TRBJ2-7	TRBD2	.
TGCGCCAGCGGTCCCTTGGGGTTGACAGATACGCAGTATTTT	CASGPLGLTDTQYF	TRBV10-2	TRBJ2-3	.	.
TGTGCCAGCACACACCAAAGGGGGGGAAATCAGCCCCAGCATTTT	CASTHQRGGNQPQHF	TRBV7-9	TRBJ1-5	.	.
TGTGCCAGCAGTTCGACTAGCGGGAGTCCACAAGAGACCCAGTACTTC	CASSSTSGSPQETQYF	TRBV2	TRBJ2-5	TRBD2	.
TGCGCCAGCAGCCAAGAATACAGCGGGAGGCCACCCTACGAGCAGTACTTC	CASSQEYSGRPPYEQYF	TRBV4-3	TRBJ2-7	TRBD2	.
TGTGCCAGCAGGGCCCAAGGCGATCAGCCCCAGCATTTT	CASRAQGDQPQHF	TRBV28	TRBJ1-5	.	.
TGTGCCAGCTCTATAAGGCCGGGGTTGGGCACCGGGGAGCTGTTTTTT	CASSIRPGLGTGELFF	TRBV2	TRBJ2-2	.	.
TGTGCCAGCAGCCCGGATCAACAGGGGCTTACGCAGTATTTT	CASSPDQQGLTQYF	TRBV7-3	TRBJ2-3	TRBD1	.
TGTGCCAGCAGCTTAGAACCGCTAGGCAGCTACGAGCAGTACTTC	CASSLEPLGSYEQYF	TRBV7-2	TRBJ2-7	.	once
TGTGCCAGCAGTGAACAGTCGCAAGAGCAGTACTTC	CASSEQSQEQYF	TRBV2	TRBJ2-7	.	few
TGTGCCAGCAGCCCGACAGTTGGAAACACCATATATTTT	CASSPTVGNTIYF	TRBV9	TRBJ1-3	.	.
TGTGCCAGCAGAGGCGAAGGGACCGGGGAGCTGTTTTTT	CASRGEGTGELFF	TRBV11-3	TRBJ2-2	.	.
TGCGCCAGCAGCCGAGCGGAGGGCTACGAGCAGTACTTC	CASSRAEGYEQYF	TRBV5-1	TRBJ2-7	.	.
TGCGCCAGCAGCGCTTTAGCGGACCTAACCACCGAGCAGTACTTC	CASSALADLTTEQYF	TRBV5-1	TRBJ2-7	.	.
TGCGCCAGCAGCCGAGTGGGGACTAGCGGTAACAATGAGCAGTTCTTC	CASSRVGTSGNNEQFF	TRBV4-1	TRBJ2-1	TRBD2	.
TGTGCCTGGAGCGGTACAACAGGGGTGGGAGCCAAAAACATTCAGTACTTC	CAWSGTTGVGAKNIQYF	TRBV30	TRBJ2-4	TRBD1	.
TGCGCCAGCAGCCCGACTAGCGGGGGGGCTCAGTTCTTC	CASSPTSGGAQFF	TRBV5-1	TRBJ2-1	TRBD2	once
TGCGCCAGCAGCCGGACAGGGCCCTACGAGCAGTACTTC	CASSRTGPYEQYF	TRBV5-1	TRBJ2-7	TRBD1	.
TGTGCCAGCAGTGAGGCGGACGTAATCGAAAAACTGTTTTTT	CASSEADVIEKLFF	TRBV2	TRBJ1-4	.	.
TGTGCCAGCAGCTCCCACAGGGATAATCAGCCCCAGCATTTT	CASSSHRDNQPQHF	TRBV6-5	TRBJ1-5	.	.
TGTGCCAGCAGTGCCCATGAGCCGAGCACAGATACGCAGTACTTT	CASSAHEPSTDTQYF	TRBV6-1	TRBJ2-3	.	.
TGTGCCAGCAGCCCCCGGGGTCTCGAGCAGTACTTC	CASSPRGLEQYF	TRBV7-9	TRBJ2-7	.	.
TGCGCCAGCAGCGCCGGGACTGGGGGAGGGAGCTCTGGAAACACCATATATTTT	CASSAGTGGGSSGNTIYF	TRBV5-1	TRBJ1-3	.	.
TGTGCCAGCAGGACAGGGGGGACAGATACGCAGTATTTT	CASRTGGTDTQYF	TRBV6-6	TRBJ2-3	TRBD1	.
TGTGCCAGCGCTGGGGGCTCCTACGAGCAGTACTTC	CASAGGSYEQYF	TRBV28	TRBJ2-7	.	once
TGCGCCAGCAGCTTGGTGGCAGGGCGGGAAGATACGCAGTATTTT	CASSLVAGREDTQYF	TRBV5-1	TRBJ2-3	.	once
TGTGCCAGCGGGCCAGGGGTTGGCTACACCTTC	CASGPGVGYTF	TRBV5-5	TRBJ1-2	.	.
TGTGCCAGCAGTTATCAAGTAACGAACACTGAAGCTTTCTTT	CASSYQVTNTEAFF	TRBV6-5	TRBJ1-1	.	.
TGTGCCAGCAGCTTATCTCCACGTTTCGTTGGGACCCCCTACGAGCAGTACTTC	CASSLSPRFVGTPYEQYF	TRBV11-2	TRBJ2-7	.	.